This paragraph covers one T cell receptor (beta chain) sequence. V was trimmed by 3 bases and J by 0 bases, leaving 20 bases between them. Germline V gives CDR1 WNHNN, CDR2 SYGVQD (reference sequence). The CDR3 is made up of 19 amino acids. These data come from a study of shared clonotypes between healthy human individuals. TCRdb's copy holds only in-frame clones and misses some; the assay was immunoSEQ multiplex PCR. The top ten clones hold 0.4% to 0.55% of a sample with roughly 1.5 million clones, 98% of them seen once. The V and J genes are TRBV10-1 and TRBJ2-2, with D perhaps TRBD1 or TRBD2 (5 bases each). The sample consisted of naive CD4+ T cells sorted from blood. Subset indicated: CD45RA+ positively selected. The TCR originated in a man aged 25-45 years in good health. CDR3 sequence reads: CASSDFVTWGKSNTGELFF. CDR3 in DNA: TGCGCCAGCAGTGATTTCGTAACTTGGGGGAAATCGAACACCGGGGAGCTGTTTTTT.